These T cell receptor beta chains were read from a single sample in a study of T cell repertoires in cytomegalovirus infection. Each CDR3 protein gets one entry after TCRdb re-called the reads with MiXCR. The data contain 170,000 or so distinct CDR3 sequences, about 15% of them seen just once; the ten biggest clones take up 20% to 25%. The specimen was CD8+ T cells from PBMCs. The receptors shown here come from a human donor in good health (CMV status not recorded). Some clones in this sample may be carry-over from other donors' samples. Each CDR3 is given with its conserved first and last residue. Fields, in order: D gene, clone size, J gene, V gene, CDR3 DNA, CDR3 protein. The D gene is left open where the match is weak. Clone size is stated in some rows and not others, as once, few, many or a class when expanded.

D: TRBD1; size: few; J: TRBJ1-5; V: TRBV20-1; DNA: TGCAGTGCTAGAGTGTGGACAGGGGTGGAGCAGCCCCAGCATTTT; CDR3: CSARVWTGVEQPQHF
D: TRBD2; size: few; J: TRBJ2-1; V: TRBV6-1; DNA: TGTGCCAGCAGTGTCGGGGGGGGCGAATACAATGAGCAGTTCTTC; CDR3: CASSVGGGEYNEQFF
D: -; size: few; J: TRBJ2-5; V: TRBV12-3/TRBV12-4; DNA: TGTGCCAGCAGTTTAAGGATCTCGAGGGAGACCCAGTACTTC; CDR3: CASSLRISRETQYF
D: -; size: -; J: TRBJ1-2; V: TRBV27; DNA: TGTGCCAGCAGTATCTCACAGGGAGGTCATGGCTACACCTTC; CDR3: CASSISQGGHGYTF
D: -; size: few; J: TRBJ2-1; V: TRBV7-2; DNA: TGTGCCAGCAGCCCAGGCTCAGGCGCGTTCTTC; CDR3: CASSPGSGAFF
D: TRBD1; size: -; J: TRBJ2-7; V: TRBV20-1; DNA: TGCAGTGCTAGAGTACCCTCAATGACAGGGGAGATGTACGAGCAGTACTTC; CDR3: CSARVPSMTGEMYEQYF
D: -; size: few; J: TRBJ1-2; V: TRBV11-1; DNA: TGTGCCAGCAGCTTAATGTATGGGACCCAGGCTAACTATGGCTACACCTTC; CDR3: CASSLMYGTQANYGYTF
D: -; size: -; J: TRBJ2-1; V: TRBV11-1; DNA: TGTGCCAGCAGCTTAGTAGGTCAGGGGACCTACAATGAGCAGTTCTTC; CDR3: CASSLVGQGTYNEQFF
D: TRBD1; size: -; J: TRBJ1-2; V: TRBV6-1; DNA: TGTGCCAGCAGTCTCGTATCCGGGACAGGGAACTATGGCTACACCTTC; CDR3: CASSLVSGTGNYGYTF
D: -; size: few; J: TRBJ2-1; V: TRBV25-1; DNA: TGTGCCAGCAGTGAATGGTATGGGGGGGCTCATGGTGAGCAGTTCTTC; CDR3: CASSEWYGGAHGEQFF
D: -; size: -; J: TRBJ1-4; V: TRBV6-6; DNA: TGTGCCAGCAGTTCTCCCGCGCAGGGAAATAGTTTAACTAATGAAAAACTGTTTTTT; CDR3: CASSSPAQGNSLTNEKLFF
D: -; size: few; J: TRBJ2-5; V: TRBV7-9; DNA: TGTGCCAGCAGCTTAGAGGGCCCAGAGACCCAGTACTTC; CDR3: CASSLEGPETQYF